This TCR beta chain emerged from a study of early T cells in non-severe SARS-CoV-2 infection. Study context: The study sequenced bulk RNA from unsorted whole blood, with chains unpaired.

Unique molecular identifiers (one per individual cDNA molecule) were attached. TCRdb passed the 5' RACE reads through MiXCR, listing each CDR3 protein once. The table has about 60,000 distinct CDR3 sequences, about 8.9% seen once. CDR3 size: 14 residues. CDR1 and CDR2 (germline): MDHEN, SYDVKM. The ends were cut back, 5 bases at V and 1 base at J, with 12 bases in the middle. The sequence was collected from an adult who was a healthcare worker with PCR-confirmed SARS-CoV-2 infection or an uninfected control (not recorded which). Sequenced material: whole blood. The genes are TRBV28 and TRBJ2-7; TRBD1 might be the D (5 bases). As DNA, the CDR3 is TGTGCCAGCAGTGAAGCGACAGTATCCTACGAGCAGTACTTC. Translated: CASSEATVSYEQYF.